The 32 T cell receptor beta chains given below trace back to one sample, sequenced in a study of blood T cell repertoires in COVID-19. Using immunoSEQ multiplex PCR, the repertoire was profiled, and TCRdb retains in-frame clones only, with some absent. The table records tens of thousands of clones, more than 60% of them present only once. The sequenced material came from peripheral blood. All receptors derive from a human donor in a cohort sampled during active COVID-19.

The CDR3 sequence: CASSLWGRISYEQYF. DNA of the CDR3: TGTGCCAGCAGCCTATGGGGGCGGATCTCCTACGAGCAGTACTTC. The gene calls are TRBV3-1 (or the pseudogene TRBV3-2) and TRBJ2-7, with a tentative D call TRBD1 (6 bases). Trimming removed 4 bases at V and 0 bases at J, with 13 bases between. There are 15 residues in the CDR3. The germline gives CDR1 LGHDT, CDR2 YNNKEL (reference sequence).

The chain has TRBV5-1 and TRBJ2-6, with TRBD1 identical over 8 bases. The germline CDR1 and CDR2 sequences are SGHRS and YFSETQ. The CDR3 is 17 residues long. The ends lost 2 bases at V and 4 bases at J; junction bases unmatched: 8. Here the CDR3 reads CASSLGTGGLGANVLTF. CDR3 DNA: TGCGCCAGCAGCTTAGGGACAGGAGGGCTAGGGGCCAACGTCCTGACTTTC.

This sequence joins TRBV28 and TRBJ1-1, with TRBD1 matching over 8 bases. Germline CDR1 is MDHEN and CDR2 is SYDVKM. J was trimmed by 2 bases and V by 4 bases; bases with no gene match: 3. The CDR3 covers 14 residues. Here the CDR3 reads CASSSTGVNTEAFF. CDR3 nucleotides: TGTGCCAGCAGTTCGACAGGGGTCAACACTGAAGCTTTCTTT.

This chain connects TRBV6-4 to TRBJ2-1, with TRBD1 matching over 9 bases. This CDR3 has 14 amino acids. Germline assignment: CDR1 MRHNA and CDR2 SNTAGT. V gave up 4 bases and J gave up 6 bases; unmatched junction bases: 4. The CDR3 DNA follows: TGTGCCAGCAGTGGGACAGGGGAGAGCAATGAGCAGTTCTTC. Translated, it gives CASSGTGESNEQFF.

The genes are TRBV7-2 and TRBJ2-6; TRBD1 matches at 11 bases. The CDR3 sequence is 18 residues long. The germline CDR1 and CDR2 sequences are SGHTA and FQGNSA. The V and J ends lost 5 bases and 1 base, in that order; junction bases with no gene match: 7. Written as DNA, the CDR3 is TGTGCCAGCAGCACAAGGACAGGGGGCTTTTCTGGGGCCAACGTCCTGACTTTC. It translates to CASSTRTGGFSGANVLTF.

J is TRBJ1-2 and V is TRBV5-6; TRBD1 matches at 7 bases. CDR3 length: 13 residues. Germline CDR1 reads SGHDT; CDR2 reads YYEEEE. V gave up 5 bases and J gave up 4 bases; unmatched junction bases: 5. In DNA, the CDR3 is TGTGCCAGCAGTGACCAGGGGGTCTATGGCTACACCTTC. This codes for CASSDQGVYGYTF.

The V gene is TRBV13, the J gene TRBJ1-4; perhaps TRBD1 as D (6 bases). V dropped 5 bases and J dropped 7 bases, with 14 bases sitting between them. CDR3 length equals 14 residues. Germline CDR1 reads PRHDT; CDR2 reads FYEKMQ (reference sequence). CDR3 sequence (DNA): TGTGCCAGCAGCCCTCAGGGGATGGGTGAAAAACTGTTTTTT. This codes for CASSPQGMGEKLFF.

The chain joins TRBV28 to TRBJ2-3; TRBD1 agrees at 8 bases. Germline CDR1 reads MDHEN; CDR2 reads SYDVKM. With V trimmed by 5 bases and J by 0 bases, 7 bases remained unmatched. The CDR3 loop spans 16 amino acids. The CDR3 DNA follows: TGTGCCAGCAGTCTACGGACAGGGACTAGCACAGATACGCAGTATTTT. It is translated as CASSLRTGTSTDTQYF. Combining the CDR3 with reference TRBV28 and TRBJ2-3 gives the whole variable domain DVKVTQSSRYLVKRTGEKVFLECVQDMDHENMFWYRQDPGLGLRLIYFSYDVKMKEKGDIPEGYSVSREKKERFSLILESASTNQTSMYLCASSLRTGTSTDTQYFGPGTRLTVL.

This clone was counted between two and nine times. V and J are TRBV7-6 and TRBJ2-5, with D possibly matching TRBD2 (6 bases). CDR3 length: 15 residues. CDR1 SGHVS and CDR2 FNYEAQ come from the germline V gene. Trimming pared 0 bases from V and 5 bases from J, leaving 13 bases between. CDR3 bases: TGTGCCAGCAGCTTAGCTGGAGGGTCGGGGGAGACCCAGTACTTC. Its translation: CASSLAGGSGETQYF.

This clone is classed as medium-sized. This sequence joins TRBV5-6 and TRBJ1-5, with D unresolved. V lost 1 base and J lost 1, with 9 bases in between. This CDR3 region has 15 residues. In germline, CDR1 is SGHDT, CDR2 YYEEEE. The CDR3 DNA reads TGTGCCAGCAGCTTGTTTCTTTTGAGCAATCAGCCCCAGCATTTT. This sequence encodes CASSLFLLSNQPQHF.

This chain uses TRBV28 with TRBJ1-1; D is unresolved. V was trimmed by 6 bases and J by 4 bases, leaving 6 bases between them. Looked up from germline, CDR1 is MDHEN and CDR2 is SYDVKM. This CDR3 is 11 amino acids long. CDR3: CASSYSTEAFF. The DNA for the CDR3 is TGTGCCAGCAGCTATTCCACTGAAGCTTTCTTT.

The chain employs TRBV11-2 and TRBJ2-5, with 8 bases identical to TRBD2. V lost 0 bases, J lost 4 bases, and 7 bases stayed unmatched. Germline CDR1 is SGHAT and CDR2 is FQNNGV. The CDR3 is 16 residues long. The CDR3, as DNA: TGTGCCAGCAGCTTAGATGGGAGCGGGAGAGGAGAGACCCAGTACTTC. Protein product: CASSLDGSGRGETQYF.

The CDR3, as DNA: TGTGCCAGCAGCTCATCCCAGCTCGACAGGGGGCTAGGGGGGACCCAGTACTTC. Protein sequence: CASSSSQLDRGLGGTQYF. The chain joins TRBV7-9 to TRBJ2-5; 10 bases line up with TRBD1. Germline V gene lookup returns CDR1 SEHNR and CDR2 FQNEAQ (reference sequence). Trimming at V came to 4 bases and at J to 7 bases, leaving 18 bases not matched to a gene. The CDR3 is 18 amino acids.

This clone has just one count. The chain has TRBV13 and TRBJ1-1; tentatively, D is TRBD1 (6 bases). Germline-derived CDR1 and CDR2 are PRHDT and FYEKMQ (reference sequence). The CDR3 runs 14 residues. Trimming stripped 3 bases from V and 1 base from J, with 9 bases between. CDR3 residues: CASSFQDRNTEAFF. The CDR3 DNA is TGTGCCAGCAGCTTCCAGGACAGGAACACTGAAGCTTTCTTT.

This rearrangement joins TRBV5-1 to TRBJ2-7, with 10 bases lining up with TRBD2. Germline CDR1 SGHRS, CDR2 YFSETQ. The trim removed 0 bases at V and 4 bases at J, leaving 7 bases unmatched. The CDR3 is made up of 16 amino acids. CDR3: CASSLGPSGSEYEQYF. In nucleotides, the CDR3 is TGCGCCAGCAGCTTGGGCCCTAGCGGGAGCGAGTACGAGCAGTACTTC.

The CDR3 spells CASSSLGLGNQRGEFF. The CDR3 nucleotides read TGTGCCAGCAGTTCATTAGGACTAGGGAATCAGAGGGGGGAGTTCTTC. The V and J genes are TRBV27 and TRBJ2-1, with D maybe TRBD2 (7 bases). V lost 4 bases and J 14 bases, leaving 27 bases between the germline ends. The length of the CDR3 is 16 residues. The germline V gene encodes CDR1 MNHEY and CDR2 SMNVEV (reference sequence).

The chain links TRBV20-1 to TRBJ2-1; D not certain. The CDR3 length is 9 residues. Germline CDR1 and CDR2: DFQATT and SNEGSKA (reference sequence). In DNA form, the CDR3 reads TGCTGGCGCCCGAGGGAGCAGTTCTTC. Its translation: CWRPREQFF.

The chain uses TRBV19 and TRBJ2-7; maybe TRBD1 (8 bases). V was clipped by 5 bases and J by 5 bases, with 16 bases between them. Germline CDR1 reads LNHDA; CDR2 reads SQIVND (reference sequence). The CDR3 totals 14 residues. Written as DNA, the CDR3 is TGTGCCAGTAGTCCCCGGACAGGGAGGGACGAGCAGTACTTC. Translation gives CASSPRTGRDEQYF.

The chain is built from TRBV3-1 (or the pseudogene TRBV3-2) and TRBJ2-1, with 7 bases fitting TRBD2. V dropped 4 bases and J dropped 6; count of bases not matched to a gene: 3. This CDR3 is 13 amino acids long. Germline V gene lookup returns CDR1 LGHDT and CDR2 YNNKEL (reference sequence). The CDR3 loop is CASSRTSLNEQFF. The CDR3 DNA reads TGTGCCAGCAGCCGGACTAGTCTCAATGAGCAGTTCTTC.

This clone was found once. The V and J genes are TRBV7-3 and TRBJ1-1; weak D call: TRBD1 (6 bases). This CDR3 is built from 13 residues. Germline V gene sequence: CDR1 SGHTA, CDR2 FQGTGA. V lost 3 bases and J 8 bases, leaving 13 bases between the germline ends. The CDR3 protein is CASSFTGLTEAFF. CDR3 in DNA: TGTGCCAGCAGCTTTACAGGGCTTACCGAAGCTTTCTTT.

This rearrangement joins TRBV6-2 or TRBV6-3 to TRBJ2-3; 10 nucleotides match TRBD2. Unmatched junction bases numbered 6, after V lost 0 bases and J lost 6 bases. Germline values: CDR1 MNHEY, CDR2 SVGEGT. This CDR3 comprises 16 residues. This CDR3 is CASSYSAGGPRDTQYF. CDR3 DNA: TGTGCCAGCAGTTACTCAGCGGGAGGGCCGAGGGATACGCAGTATTTT.

This rearrangement joins TRBV25-1 to TRBJ1-2; 7 bases line up with TRBD1. This CDR3 region has 14 residues. Trimming cost V 5 bases and J 5 bases; bases outside gene matches: 8. CDR1 is MGHDK, CDR2 SYGVNS, per germline. CDR3 protein: CASSTRDRSYGYTF. The CDR3 region has the DNA TGTGCCAGCAGTACCCGGGACAGATCTTATGGCTACACCTTC.

The chain is built from TRBV5-1 and TRBJ2-1; 7 bases line up with TRBD2. V was pared by 5 bases and J by 5 bases, with 7 bases of the junction left unmatched. The germline gives CDR1 SGHRS, CDR2 YFSETQ. The CDR3 consists of 14 residues. The CDR3: CASSPSGTHNEQFF. In DNA, the CDR3 is TGCGCCAGCAGTCCGAGCGGGACCCACAATGAGCAGTTCTTC. The full variable domain, completed using reference TRBV5-1 and TRBJ2-1, is KAGVTQTPRYLIKTRGQQVTLSCSPISGHRSVSWYQQTPGQGLQFLFEYFSETQRNKGNFPGRFSGRQFSNSRSEMNVSTLELGDSALYLCASSPSGTHNEQFFGPGTRLTVL.

V gene TRBV21-1 combines with J gene TRBJ2-6; the table's D call TRBD1 went unverified against the DNA. TRBV21-1 is noted as a pseudogene. This CDR3 comprises 18 residues. The CDR3 DNA reads TGTGCCAGCAGCAACGCGCGACAGGGCCCATGTGGGGCCAACGTCCTGACTTTC. Its protein product is CASSNARQGPCGANVLTF.

V gene TRBV9 combines with J gene TRBJ2-1; 10 nucleotides align to TRBD2. CDR3 size: 14 residues. Trimming took 3 bases from V and 3 from J; bases not matched to a gene: 0. Germline V gene data show CDR1 as SGDLS and CDR2 as YYNGEE. CDR3 residues: CASSGTSGYNEQFF. The DNA for the CDR3 is TGTGCCAGCAGCGGGACTAGCGGCTACAATGAGCAGTTCTTC.

The V gene is TRBV5-1, the J gene TRBJ1-1; D remains ambiguous. This CDR3 is built from 17 residues. Trimming stripped 0 bases from V and 0 bases from J, with 15 bases between. Germline V gene lookup returns CDR1 SGHRS and CDR2 YFSETQ. The DNA of the CDR3 is TGCGCCAGCAGCTTGGAGATGGCCACCTTACTGAACACTGAAGCTTTCTTT. Its protein is CASSLEMATLLNTEAFF. Drawing the rest from reference TRBV5-1 and TRBJ1-1, the complete variable domain is KAGVTQTPRYLIKTRGQQVTLSCSPISGHRSVSWYQQTPGQGLQFLFEYFSETQRNKGNFPGRFSGRQFSNSRSEMNVSTLELGDSALYLCASSLEMATLLNTEAFFGQGTRLTVV.

The chain is built from TRBV5-4 and TRBJ2-3; TRBD2 aligns across 9 bases. The CDR3 runs 17 residues. Germline V gives CDR1 SGHNT, CDR2 YYREEE (reference sequence). Trimming removed 2 bases from V and 4 bases from J; junction bases left unmatched: 11. The CDR3 nucleotides read TGTGCCAGCAGCTTCTCTGGCGGGAGGGCCAGTGCAGATACGCAGTATTTT. Its translation: CASSFSGGRASADTQYF.

The CDR3 region is CASSPGTSGTSTDTQYF. The CDR3 DNA reads as TGTGCCAGCAGCCCAGGGACTAGCGGAACTAGCACAGATACGCAGTATTTT. This rearrangement joins TRBV7-8 to TRBJ2-3; 11 nucleotides match TRBD2. The CDR3 extends over 17 amino acids. The V segment lost 5 bases and the J segment 0 bases; nucleotides outside the gene matches: 7. Germline-derived CDR1 and CDR2 are SGHVS and FQNEAQ.

CDR3 region: CASRTQGARNEKLFF. CDR3 nucleotide sequence: TGTGCCAGCAGAACCCAGGGGGCTAGGAATGAAAAACTGTTTTTT. The chain employs TRBV27 and TRBJ1-4; 8 nucleotides line up with TRBD1. V lost 6 bases to trimming and J lost 5 bases; unmatched junction nucleotides: 8. Germline loops: CDR1 MNHEY, CDR2 SMNVEV (reference sequence). The CDR3 consists of 15 residues.

The chain joins TRBV19 to TRBJ1-5; 7 bases line up with TRBD1. This CDR3 is 15 amino acids long. The germline CDR1 and CDR2 sequences are LNHDA and SQIVND (reference sequence). With V trimmed by 6 bases and J by 0 bases, 5 bases remained unmatched. CDR3 amino acids: CASSGTDNSNQPQHF. As DNA, the CDR3 is TGTGCCAGTAGCGGGACAGATAATAGCAATCAGCCCCAGCATTTT.

J is TRBJ2-5 and V is TRBV27; 7 bases fit TRBD2. Germline V lookup: CDR1 MNHEY, CDR2 SMNVEV (reference sequence). The CDR3 runs 14 residues. The junction had 6 bases not matched to a gene; V was cut back by 3 bases and J by 5 bases. This CDR3 is CASSFGGSRETQYF. The CDR3 nucleotides read TGTGCCAGCAGTTTCGGCGGGAGCAGGGAGACCCAGTACTTC.

The chain carries TRBV6-1 and TRBJ2-4; 11 bases fit TRBD1. The germline CDR1 and CDR2 sequences are MNHNS and SASEGT. The ends lost 2 bases at V and 0 bases at J; junction bases unmatched: 6. There are 18 residues in the CDR3. CDR3 DNA sequence: TGTGCCAGCAGTGAACTAGGACAGGGGGCCCTAGCCAAAAACATTCAGTACTTC. Its protein is CASSELGQGALAKNIQYF.